Here is one TCR beta chain with its context. This clonotype was seen many times. Its antigen specificity is not known. No quality values exist for individual bases; no much larger clone is one base distant. For repertoire sequencing, the TCR beta CDR3 regions were amplified from RNA transcripts. The first round was an RT-PCR using HTBI primers with the Qiagen OneStep RT-PCR kit, and this first round was followed by a second-round multiplex PCR, then size selection and purification. Sequencing of the libraries was carried out on an Illumina HiSeq2000 in paired-end mode with 100 bp reads. The authors' analysis ran thus. Reads were processed with SOAPnuke, discarding reads with adapters, uncalled bases, mean Phred below 15, or no exact constant-primer or identifier match. COPE v1.2.5 was used to merge high-quality paired reads. Each unique nucleotide sequence was defined as a clonotype, and clonotypes were aligned to IMGT TRB V, D and J references with MiTCR v1.1. The analysis was limited to V-J combinations with a frequency above 0.0001, which together covered about 99% of repertoires. For each V-J combination, a TCR clonal expansion and chaos score was defined as F50 clonal expansion divided by the chaos observed in the TCRdist matrix. Welch's t-statistics and random forest were used to reduce features to 13 V-J combinations, which were fed into a naive Bayes classifier. Thyroid-blood repertoire similarity was quantified with the Morisita-Horn index. TCRdb trimmed the raw reads at Q25, called clones with MiXCR and kept productive beta chains. Duplicate CDR3 protein sequences are folded into a single record with the most common DNA and genes. The V and J calls follow TCRdb's processing rather than the paper's. The sample includes around 340,000 distinct CDR3 sequences, with roughly 15% observed a single time. The ten largest clonotypes hold roughly an eighth of the sample.

The V and J ends are trimmed by 2 bases and 5 bases, leaving 7 bases between them. CDR1 is given as GTSNPN and CDR2 as SVGIG, both from the germline V gene (reference sequence). The CDR3 covers 12 residues, taking in both the cysteine and the phenylalanine. CDR3 DNA only is kept here, 36 bases in frame from base 1. These data belong to a study of Graves' ophthalmopathy and Graves' hyperthyroidism (dated by TCRdb to 2016 to 2018). Broadly, across the study: Peripheral blood was collected at initial diagnosis, prior to any treatment. The study used TCR beta repertoire signatures to distinguish Graves' ophthalmopathy from Graves' hyperthyroidism and to predict progression to ophthalmopathy. In total, around 140 blood samples were TCR-sequenced: 43 ophthalmopathy, roughly 80 hyperthyroidism and some 17 hyperthyroidism-to-ophthalmopathy patients. To explore V-J signatures distinguishing ophthalmopathy from hyperthyroidism, a discovery set of more than 95 patients (more than 40 ophthalmopathy, about 57 stable hyperthyroidism) was enrolled. An independent validation cohort comprised under 20 hyperthyroidism patients and 15 to 17 patients who later progressed from hyperthyroidism to ophthalmopathy. In over five hyperthyroidism patients, the T-cell repertoires found in thyroid tissue were compared with those found in blood. Following sampling, methimazole starting at 30 mg daily was administered to hyperthyroidism patients, and high-dose intravenous methylprednisolone was administered to ophthalmopathy patients.

The ophthalmopathy patients had moderately to severely active disease, with a Clinical Activity Score of 3 or higher, a NOSPECS grade of 4 or higher, and a disease duration of less than 3 months. Patients were excluded if they had other autoimmune diseases, uncontrolled infections, pregnancy or lactation. Clinical symptoms, serum thyroxine, TRAb, thyroid ultrasound and orbital computed tomography formed the basis of the diagnosis. PBMCs were isolated from approximately 10 ml of fresh peripheral blood by Ficoll-Paque density gradient centrifugation. Trizol reagent was used to extract the total RNA, and its quality was then checked on an Agilent 2100 Bioanalyzer. The research as a whole found: The 13-signature model separated ophthalmopathy from stable hyperthyroidism with approximately 88% sensitivity and just under 84% specificity in cross-validation, and 80%/75% in the test set. No statistical method was used to predetermine the sample size, and group allocation was not hidden from the investigators. In validation, the model predicted ophthalmopathy progression with about 70% sensitivity and approximately 72% specificity; some 13 predicted patients were CT-confirmed with GO in a median of roughly 6.8 months. Most of the expanded thyroid clonotypes with a frequency above 0.001 were also detected in blood, and it was suggested that the thyroid immune response may be reflected by blood repertoires.

The sample comprised peripheral blood. The receptor comes from an adult man with Graves' ophthalmopathy. The chain is encoded by TRBV30 joined to TRBJ1-5, with TRBD1 perhaps the D gene, on 6 matching bases. The nucleotide sequence reads TGTGCCTGGAGTCCAGGGGATCAGCCCCAGCATTTT. This is translated as CAWSPGDQPQHF.